A single sample gave rise to the 3 T cell receptor beta chains below, sequenced in a study of shared clonotypes between healthy human individuals. Data came from immunoSEQ multiplex PCR; TCRdb stores just in-frame clones and leaves some out. This sample yields hundreds of thousands of clones, of which approximately 90% are seen a single time; about a quarter belongs to the top ten. The naive CD8 subset, CD45RO-negative cells positively selected for CCR7, excluded terminally differentiated effector memory CD45RA+ cells. The sample consisted of naive CD8+ T cells sorted from blood. These TCRs come from a young man in good health.

This chain joins TRBV7-2 and TRBJ2-7; D is possibly TRBD1 or TRBD2 (5 bases each). Germline V gene sequence: CDR1 SGHTA, CDR2 FQGNSA. V was shortened by 4 bases and J by 4 bases, with 14 bases between the two germline ends. This CDR3 contains 14 residues. The CDR3 reads CASSSPGRTYEQYF. The CDR3 DNA is TGTGCCAGCAGCTCACCGGGACGGACGTACGAGCAGTACTTC.

The chain combines TRBV6-6 with TRBJ1-1; D gene uncertain. Trimming removed 2 bases at V and 7 bases at J, with 17 bases between. CDR1 MNHNY and CDR2 SVGAGI come from the germline V gene (reference sequence). The CDR3 consists of 15 residues. CDR3 sequence (DNA): TGTGCCAGCAGTTACGGGCCCGGGCGCGGCGTTGAAGCTTTCTTT. Its translation: CASSYGPGRGVEAFF.

Concerning this clone: A much larger clonotype is one base distant, so this may be a read error. This specimen includes other DNA sequences encoding the same CDR3. This chain joins TRBV28 and TRBJ2-7; D remains ambiguous. The CDR3 runs to 11 residues. Germline V gives CDR1 MDHEN, CDR2 SYDVKM. Trimming removed 4 bases from V and 3 bases from J, with 4 bases in between. The CDR3 DNA sequence: TGTGCCAGCAGTTCTAACTACGAGCAGTACTTC. Its protein is CASSSNYEQYF. Full variable domain (rest looked up from reference TRBV28 and TRBJ2-7): DVKVTQSSRYLVKRTGEKVFLECVQDMDHENMFWYRQDPGLGLRLIYFSYDVKMKEKGDIPEGYSVSREKKERFSLILESASTNQTSMYLCASSSNYEQYFGPGTRLTVT.